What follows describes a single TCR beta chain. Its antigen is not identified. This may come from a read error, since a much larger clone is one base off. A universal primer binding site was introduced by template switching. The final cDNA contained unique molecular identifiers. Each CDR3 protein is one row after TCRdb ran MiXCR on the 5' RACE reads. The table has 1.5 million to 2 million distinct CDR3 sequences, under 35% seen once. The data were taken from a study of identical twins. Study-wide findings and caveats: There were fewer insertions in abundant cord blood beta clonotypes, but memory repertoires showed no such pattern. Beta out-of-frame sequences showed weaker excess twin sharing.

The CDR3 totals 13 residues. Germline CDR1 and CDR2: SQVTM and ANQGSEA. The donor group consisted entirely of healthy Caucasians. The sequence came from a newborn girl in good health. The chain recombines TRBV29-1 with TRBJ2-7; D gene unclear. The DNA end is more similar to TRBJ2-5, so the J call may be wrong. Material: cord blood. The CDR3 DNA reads TGCAGCGTTGATGTGATCAGGTTCGAGACCCAGTACTTC. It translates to CSVDVIRFETQYF.